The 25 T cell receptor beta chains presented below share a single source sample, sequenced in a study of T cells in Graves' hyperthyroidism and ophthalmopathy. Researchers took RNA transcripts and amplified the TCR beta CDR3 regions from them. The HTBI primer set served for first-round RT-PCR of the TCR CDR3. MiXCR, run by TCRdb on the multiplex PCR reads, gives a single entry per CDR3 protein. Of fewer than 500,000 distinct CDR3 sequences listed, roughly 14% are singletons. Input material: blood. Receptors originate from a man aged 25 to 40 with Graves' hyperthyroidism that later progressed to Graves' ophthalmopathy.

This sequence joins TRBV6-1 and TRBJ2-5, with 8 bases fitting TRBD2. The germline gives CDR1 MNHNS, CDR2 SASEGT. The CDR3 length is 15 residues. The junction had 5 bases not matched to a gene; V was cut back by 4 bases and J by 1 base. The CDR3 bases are TGTGCCAGCAGTGTTTTCGGGGGGGCCCAAGAGACCCAGTACTTC. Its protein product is CASSVFGGAQETQYF.

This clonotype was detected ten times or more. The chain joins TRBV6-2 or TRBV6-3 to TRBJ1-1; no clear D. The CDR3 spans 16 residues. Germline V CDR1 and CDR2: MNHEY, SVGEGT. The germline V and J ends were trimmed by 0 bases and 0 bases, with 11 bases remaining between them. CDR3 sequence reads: CASSYSPGGLNTEAFF. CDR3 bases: TGTGCCAGCAGTTACTCCCCGGGAGGCCTGAACACTGAAGCTTTCTTT.

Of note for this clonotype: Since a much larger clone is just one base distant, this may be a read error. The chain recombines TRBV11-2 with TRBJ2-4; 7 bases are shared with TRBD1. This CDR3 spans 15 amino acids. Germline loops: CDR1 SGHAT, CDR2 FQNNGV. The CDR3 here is CAGSSRGQPKNIQYF. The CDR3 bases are TGTGCCGGCAGCTCCAGGGGACAGCCAAAAAACATTCAGTACTTC.

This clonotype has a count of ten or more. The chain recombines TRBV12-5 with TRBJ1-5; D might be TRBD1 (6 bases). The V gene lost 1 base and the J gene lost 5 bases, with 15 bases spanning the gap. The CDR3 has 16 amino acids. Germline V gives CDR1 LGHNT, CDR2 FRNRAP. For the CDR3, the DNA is TGTGCTAGTGGTTTGGCGACAGGAAAGGAGGATCAGCCCCAGCATTTT. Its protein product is CASGLATGKEDQPQHF.

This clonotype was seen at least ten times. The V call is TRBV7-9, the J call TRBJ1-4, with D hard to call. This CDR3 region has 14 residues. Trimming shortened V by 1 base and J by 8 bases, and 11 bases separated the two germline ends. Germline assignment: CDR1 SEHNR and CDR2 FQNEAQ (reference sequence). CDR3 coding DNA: TGTGCCAGCAGCTTAGATAAGGAACGAGAAAAACTGTTTTTT. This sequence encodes CASSLDKEREKLFF.

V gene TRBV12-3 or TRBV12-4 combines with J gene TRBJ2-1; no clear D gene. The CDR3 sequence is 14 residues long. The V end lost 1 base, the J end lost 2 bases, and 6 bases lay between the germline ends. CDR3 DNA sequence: TGTGCCAGCAGTTTAGTGGGAACCTACAATGAGCAGTTCTTC. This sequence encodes CASSLVGTYNEQFF.

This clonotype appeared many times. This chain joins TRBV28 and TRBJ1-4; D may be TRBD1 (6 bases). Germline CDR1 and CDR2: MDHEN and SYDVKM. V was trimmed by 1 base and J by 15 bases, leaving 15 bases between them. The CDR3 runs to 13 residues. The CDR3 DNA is TGTGCCAGCAGTTTATTCGGACAGTCCCAGGTGTTTTTT. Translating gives CASSLFGQSQVFF.

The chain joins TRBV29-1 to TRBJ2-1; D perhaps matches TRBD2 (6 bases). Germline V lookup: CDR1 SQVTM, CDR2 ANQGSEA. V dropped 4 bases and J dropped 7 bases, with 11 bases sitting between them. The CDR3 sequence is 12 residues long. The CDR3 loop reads CSVAGGPNEQFF. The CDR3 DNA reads TGCAGCGTTGCCGGGGGACCGAATGAGCAGTTCTTC.

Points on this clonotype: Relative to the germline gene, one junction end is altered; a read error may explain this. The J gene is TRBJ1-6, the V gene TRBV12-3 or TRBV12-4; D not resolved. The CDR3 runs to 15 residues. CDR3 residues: CPSSIQSSYNSPLHF. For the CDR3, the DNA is TGTCCCAGCAGTATACAGAGCTCCTATAATTCACCCCTCCACTTT.

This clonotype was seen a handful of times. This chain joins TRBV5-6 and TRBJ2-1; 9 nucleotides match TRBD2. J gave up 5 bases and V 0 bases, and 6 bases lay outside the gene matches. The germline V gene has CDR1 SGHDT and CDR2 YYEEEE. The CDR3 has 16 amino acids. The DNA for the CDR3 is TGTGCCAGCAGCTTGGTTGGGCGGGGGGGAAACAATGAGCAGTTCTTC. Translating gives CASSLVGRGGNNEQFF.

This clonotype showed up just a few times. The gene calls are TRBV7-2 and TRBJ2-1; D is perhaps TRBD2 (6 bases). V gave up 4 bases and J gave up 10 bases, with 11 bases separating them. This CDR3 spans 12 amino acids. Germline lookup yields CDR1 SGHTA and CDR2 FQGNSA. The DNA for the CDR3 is TGTGCCAGCAGCTCGACTAGTTGGGAGCAGTTCTTC. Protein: CASSSTSWEQFF.

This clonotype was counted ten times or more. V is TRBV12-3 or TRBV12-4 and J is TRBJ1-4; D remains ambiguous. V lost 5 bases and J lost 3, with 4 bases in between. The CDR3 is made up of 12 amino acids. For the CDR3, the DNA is TGTGCCAGCAGTGGCCCTAATGAAAAACTGTTTTTT. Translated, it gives CASSGPNEKLFF.

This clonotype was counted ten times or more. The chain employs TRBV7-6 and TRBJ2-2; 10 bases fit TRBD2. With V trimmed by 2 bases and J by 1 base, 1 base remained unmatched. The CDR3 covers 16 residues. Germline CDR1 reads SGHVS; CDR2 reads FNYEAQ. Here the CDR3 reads CASSLLAGENTGELFF. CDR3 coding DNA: TGTGCCAGCAGCTTACTAGCGGGGGAGAACACCGGGGAGCTGTTTTTT.

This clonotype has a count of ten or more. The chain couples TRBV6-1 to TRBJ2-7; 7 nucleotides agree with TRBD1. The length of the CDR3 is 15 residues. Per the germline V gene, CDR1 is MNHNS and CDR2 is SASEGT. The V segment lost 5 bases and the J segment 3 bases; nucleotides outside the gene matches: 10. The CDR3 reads CASSPQGQAIYEQYF. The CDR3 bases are TGTGCCAGCAGTCCGCAAGGACAGGCCATCTACGAGCAGTACTTC.

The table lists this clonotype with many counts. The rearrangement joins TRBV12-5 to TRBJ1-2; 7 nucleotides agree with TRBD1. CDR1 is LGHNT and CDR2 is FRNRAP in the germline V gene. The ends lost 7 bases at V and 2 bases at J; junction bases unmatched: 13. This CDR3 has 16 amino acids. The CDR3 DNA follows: TGTGCTAGTGCCACGGACAGGCCTCGACCAAACTATGGCTACACCTTC. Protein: CASATDRPRPNYGYTF.

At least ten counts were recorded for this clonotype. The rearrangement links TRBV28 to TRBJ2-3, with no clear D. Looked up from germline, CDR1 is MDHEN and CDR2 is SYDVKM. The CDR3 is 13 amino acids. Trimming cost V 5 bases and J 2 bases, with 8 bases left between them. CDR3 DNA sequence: TGTGCCAGCAGTCCTCCCCTCACAGATACGCAGTATTTT. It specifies CASSPPLTDTQYF.

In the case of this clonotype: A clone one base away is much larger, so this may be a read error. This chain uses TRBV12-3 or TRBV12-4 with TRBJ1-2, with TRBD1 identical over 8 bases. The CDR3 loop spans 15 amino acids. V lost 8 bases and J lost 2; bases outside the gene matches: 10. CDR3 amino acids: CASGQGRQGNYGYTF. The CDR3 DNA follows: TGTGCCAGCGGACAAGGACGACAGGGGAACTATGGCTACACCTTC.

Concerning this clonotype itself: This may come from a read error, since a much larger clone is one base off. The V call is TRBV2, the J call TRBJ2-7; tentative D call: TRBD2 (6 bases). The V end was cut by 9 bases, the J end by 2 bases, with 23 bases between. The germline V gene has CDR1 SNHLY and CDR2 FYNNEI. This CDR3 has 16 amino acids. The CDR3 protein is CASQTRNSTLPYEQYF. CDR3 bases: TGTGCCAGTCAGACTAGGAACAGCACCCTCCCCTACGAGCAGTACTTC.

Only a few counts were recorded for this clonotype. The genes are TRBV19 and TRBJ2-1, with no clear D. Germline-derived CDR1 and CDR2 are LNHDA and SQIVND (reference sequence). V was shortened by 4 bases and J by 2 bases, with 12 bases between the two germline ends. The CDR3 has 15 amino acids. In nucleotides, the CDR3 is TGTGCCAGTAGTACTTCAGGTCCCCCCTACAATGAGCAGTTCTTC. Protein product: CASSTSGPPYNEQFF.

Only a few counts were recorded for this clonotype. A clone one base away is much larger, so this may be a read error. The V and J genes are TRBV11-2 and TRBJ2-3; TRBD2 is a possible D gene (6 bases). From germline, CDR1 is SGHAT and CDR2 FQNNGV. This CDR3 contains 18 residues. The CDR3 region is CASSSGRGASLNTDTEYF. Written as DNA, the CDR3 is TGTGCCAGCAGCTCCGGACGCGGGGCTAGCCTCAACACAGATACGGAGTATTTT.

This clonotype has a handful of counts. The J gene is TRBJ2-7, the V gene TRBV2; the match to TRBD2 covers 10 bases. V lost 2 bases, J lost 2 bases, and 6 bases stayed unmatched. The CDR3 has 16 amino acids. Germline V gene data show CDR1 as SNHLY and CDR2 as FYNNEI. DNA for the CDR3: TGTGCCAGCAGTGAAACGGGGACTAGCGCAGCCTACGAGCAGTACTTC. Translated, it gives CASSETGTSAAYEQYF. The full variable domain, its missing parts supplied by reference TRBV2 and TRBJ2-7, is EPEVTQTPSHQVTQMGQEVILRCVPISNHLYFYWYRQILGQKVEFLVSFYNNEISEKSEIFDDQFSVERPDGSNFTLKIRSTKLEDSAMYFCASSETGTSAAYEQYFGPGTRLTVT.

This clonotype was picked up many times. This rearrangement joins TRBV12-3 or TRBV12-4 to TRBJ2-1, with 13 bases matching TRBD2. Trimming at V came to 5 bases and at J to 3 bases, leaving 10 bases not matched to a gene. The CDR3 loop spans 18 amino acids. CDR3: CASSHRLAGGLLYNEQFF. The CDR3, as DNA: TGTGCCAGCAGTCACCGACTAGCGGGGGGACTCCTCTACAATGAGCAGTTCTTC.

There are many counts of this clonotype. CDR3 sequence (DNA): TGTGCCAGCTCACCAGAGACAGGGGCTGTGTGGGAGCAGTACTTC. Its translation is CASSPETGAVWEQYF. The rearrangement uses TRBV18 and TRBJ2-7; 8 bases fit TRBD1. The V gene end was trimmed by 2 bases and the J gene end by 7 bases; junction bases not matched to a gene: 10. The V gene's germline CDR1 is KGHSH and CDR2 LQKENI. The CDR3 contains 15 residues.

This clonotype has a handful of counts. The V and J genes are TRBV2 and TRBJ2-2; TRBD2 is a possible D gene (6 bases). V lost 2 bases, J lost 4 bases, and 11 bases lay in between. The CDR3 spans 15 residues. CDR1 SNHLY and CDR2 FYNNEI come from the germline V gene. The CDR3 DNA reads TGTGCCAGCAGTGAAAGTGTCGGGGGCACCGGGGAGCTGTTTTTT. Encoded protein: CASSESVGGTGELFF.

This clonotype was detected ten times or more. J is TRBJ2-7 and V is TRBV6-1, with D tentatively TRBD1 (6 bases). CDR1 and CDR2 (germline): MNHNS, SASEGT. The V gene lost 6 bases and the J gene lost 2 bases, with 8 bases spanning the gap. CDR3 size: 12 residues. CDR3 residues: CASRRDTYEQYF. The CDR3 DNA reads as TGTGCCAGCAGAAGGGACACCTACGAGCAGTACTTC.